This T cell receptor beta chain emerged from a study of CD8 T cells in Susac syndrome. Reverse transcription of roughly 0.5 to 1 ug RNA was carried out with random hexamers. TCR beta CDR3 was amplified by immunoSEQ multiplex PCR. This amplification extended across 54 Vbeta and 13 Jbeta segments. TCRdb re-called the immunoSEQ multiplex PCR reads with MiXCR, one entry per CDR3 protein. The sample has around 170,000 distinct CDR3 sequences; 95% are singletons. General study findings and limits: The number of individuals included in the study's TCR sequencing and HLA analysis was acknowledged as relatively small.

In the case of this clonotype: Its cognate antigen is unknown.

V dropped 1 base and J dropped 2 bases, with 12 bases sitting between them. This CDR3 spans 14 amino acids. Germline loops: CDR1 DFQATT, CDR2 SNEGSKA (reference sequence). This TCR was sampled from a human donor with Susac syndrome. This chain uses TRBV20-1 with TRBJ2-7; D gene ambiguous. Material for sequencing was CD8+ T cells from PBMCs. CDR3: CSARARSMAYEQYF. Here the CDR3 DNA reads TGCAGTGCTAGAGCCCGCAGTATGGCCTACGAGCAGTACTTC.